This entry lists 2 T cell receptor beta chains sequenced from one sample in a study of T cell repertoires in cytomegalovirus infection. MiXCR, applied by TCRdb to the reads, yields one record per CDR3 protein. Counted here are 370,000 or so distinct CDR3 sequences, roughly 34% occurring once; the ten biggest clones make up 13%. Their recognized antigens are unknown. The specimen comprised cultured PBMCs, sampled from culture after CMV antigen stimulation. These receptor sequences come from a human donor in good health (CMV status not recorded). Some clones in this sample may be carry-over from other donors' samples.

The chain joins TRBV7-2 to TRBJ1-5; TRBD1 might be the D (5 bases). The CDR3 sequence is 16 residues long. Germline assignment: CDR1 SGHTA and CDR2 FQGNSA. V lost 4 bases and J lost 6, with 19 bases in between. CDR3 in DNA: TGTGCCAGCAGCTCACCCCCGCCGGGACGGGCTCAGCCCCAGCATTTT. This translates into CASSSPPPGRAQPQHF.

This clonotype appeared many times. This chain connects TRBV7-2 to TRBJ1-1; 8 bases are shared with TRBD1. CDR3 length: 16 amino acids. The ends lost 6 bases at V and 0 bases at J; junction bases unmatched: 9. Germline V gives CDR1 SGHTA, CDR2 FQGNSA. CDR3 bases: TGTGCCAGCAGACGAACCGGGACAGGTGTGAACACTGAAGCTTTCTTT. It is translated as CASRRTGTGVNTEAFF.